The 20 T cell receptor beta chains reported below all come from one sample, sequenced in a study of T cell repertoires in Merkel cell carcinoma. Clones were sequenced by immunoSEQ multiplex PCR, and TCRdb holds only the in-frame ones, with some missing. This sample has 11,000 to 15,000 clones, with 76% found just once. The sample was tumor tissue. The origin of the receptors is an adult with Merkel cell carcinoma.

CDR3 region: CASSLDREETEAFF. The CDR3 DNA sequence: TGCGCCAGCAGCTTGGACAGGGAGGAAACTGAAGCTTTCTTT. This chain joins TRBV5-1 and TRBJ1-1; D is perhaps TRBD1 (6 bases). The CDR3 totals 14 residues. Germline V gene data show CDR1 as SGHRS and CDR2 as YFSETQ. Trimming took 0 bases from V and 5 from J, leaving 11 bases between them.

This clone was seen a handful of times. The V gene is TRBV7-9, the J gene TRBJ1-1, with 8 bases aligning to TRBD1. The V and J ends lost 2 bases and 3 bases, in that order; junction bases with no gene match: 8. There are 16 residues in the CDR3. The germline V gene has CDR1 SEHNR and CDR2 FQNEAQ (reference sequence). CDR3 in amino acids: CASSLRQGAVDTEAFF. CDR3 nucleotide sequence: TGTGCCAGCAGCTTAAGGCAGGGGGCGGTTGACACTGAAGCTTTCTTT.

V is TRBV7-2 and J is TRBJ2-7, with 9 bases identical to TRBD2. Per germline, CDR1 SGHTA and CDR2 FQGNSA. This CDR3 spans 16 amino acids. V gave up 2 bases and J gave up 3 bases; unmatched junction bases: 8. The CDR3 loop is CASSLKVATSGYEQYF. CDR3 bases: TGTGCCAGCAGCTTAAAAGTCGCGACTAGCGGCTACGAGCAGTACTTC. Complete variable domain (other parts from reference TRBV7-2 and TRBJ2-7): GAGVSQSPSNKVTEKGKDVELRCDPISGHTALYWYRQSLGQGLEFLIYFQGNSAPDKSGLPSDRFSAERTGGSVSTLTIQRTQQEDSAVYLCASSLKVATSGYEQYFGPGTRLTVT.

The chain links TRBV6-5 to TRBJ2-7; D uncertain. The V and J ends lost 0 bases and 7 bases respectively, with 10 bases between them. Germline V CDR1 and CDR2: MNHEY, SVGAGI. This CDR3 spans 13 amino acids. The DNA for the CDR3 is TGTGCCAGCAGTTACTCGGCCCTCGAGGAGCAGTACTTC. This sequence encodes CASSYSALEEQYF.

A few counts support this clone. This rearrangement joins TRBV30 to TRBJ1-1; D gene unclear. V lost 0 bases and J lost 1, with 6 bases in between. Per the germline V gene, CDR1 is GTSNPN and CDR2 is SVGIG (reference sequence). The CDR3 loop spans 13 amino acids. The CDR3 protein is CAWSVQENTEAFF. The CDR3 DNA reads as TGTGCCTGGAGTGTTCAAGAGAACACTGAAGCTTTCTTT.

This rearrangement joins TRBV7-9 to TRBJ2-1; D not certain. Germline V lookup: CDR1 SEHNR, CDR2 FQNEAQ (reference sequence). The ends were cut back, 3 bases at V and 0 bases at J, with 6 bases in the middle. The CDR3 consists of 14 residues. The CDR3 region has the DNA TGTGCCAGCAGCTTCCCGAGCTCCTACAATGAGCAGTTCTTC. Residues: CASSFPSSYNEQFF.

This chain connects TRBV7-3 to TRBJ2-1; 7 positions agree with TRBD1. After removal of 3 bases from V and 9 bases from J, the junction contained 11 bases not matched to a gene. This CDR3 spans 15 amino acids. Germline CDR1 and CDR2: SGHTA and FQGTGA. The CDR3 loop is CASSLAGGKGGEQFF. The CDR3 DNA is TGTGCCAGCAGCTTGGCAGGGGGAAAGGGTGGTGAGCAGTTCTTC.

The V call is TRBV7-8, the J call TRBJ2-3; unclear D gene. With 1 base removed from V and 3 bases from J, the gap between germline ends came to 11 bases. The germline gives CDR1 SGHVS, CDR2 FQNEAQ. The CDR3 spans 15 residues. CDR3 sequence (DNA): TGTGCCAGCAGCTTAGAATCATTGGGGACAGATACGCAGTATTTT. Translation gives CASSLESLGTDTQYF.

The CDR3 nucleotides are TGTGCCAGCAGCTTAGCGCCTAGCTGGAGCTCCTACAATGAGCAGTTCTTC. Translating it yields CASSLAPSWSSYNEQFF. This sequence joins TRBV7-2 and TRBJ2-1; possibly TRBD2 for D (5 bases). The germline gives CDR1 SGHTA, CDR2 FQGNSA. This CDR3 is built from 17 residues. Trimming stripped 0 bases from V and 0 bases from J, with 12 bases between.

The V call is TRBV18, the J call TRBJ1-1; 8 positions match TRBD1. Looked up from germline, CDR1 is KGHSH and CDR2 is LQKENI. V shed 3 bases and J 0 bases; nucleotides not matched to a gene: 3. This CDR3 has 15 amino acids. For the CDR3, the DNA is TGTGCCAGCTCACCCAAACAGGGGGTGAACACTGAAGCTTTCTTT. The encoded protein is CASSPKQGVNTEAFF.

In nucleotides, the CDR3 is TGTGCCAGCAGCCCGGGGACAGGGAGGAACACTGAAGCTTTCTTT. This encodes CASSPGTGRNTEAFF. This sequence joins TRBV5-6 and TRBJ1-1; 9 bases match TRBD1. The CDR3 totals 15 residues. Trimming took 4 bases from V and 1 from J; bases not matched to a gene: 5. Germline V gene sequence: CDR1 SGHDT, CDR2 YYEEEE.

V gene TRBV4-1 combines with J gene TRBJ1-3; 9 nucleotides line up with TRBD1. The CDR3 totals 15 residues. CDR1 MGHRA and CDR2 YSYEKL come from the germline V gene. V lost 3 bases to trimming and J lost 2 bases; unmatched junction nucleotides: 2. CDR3 sequence: CASSHTGGTGNTIYF. The CDR3 DNA follows: TGCGCCAGCAGCCACACAGGGGGCACTGGAAACACCATATATTTT.

The chain has TRBV27 and TRBJ2-6; D gene ambiguous. This CDR3 comprises 15 residues. In germline, CDR1 is MNHEY, CDR2 SMNVEV (reference sequence). V was clipped by 6 bases and J by 2 bases, with 11 bases between them. CDR3 sequence: CASRTSGTGANVLTF. CDR3 bases: TGTGCCAGCAGGACATCGGGCACTGGGGCCAACGTCCTGACTTTC.

The chain carries TRBV27 and TRBJ2-7; TRBD2 agrees at 8 bases. Germline CDR1 reads MNHEY; CDR2 reads SMNVEV (reference sequence). The CDR3 length is 16 residues. V dropped 3 bases and J dropped 2; count of bases not matched to a gene: 9. The CDR3 DNA sequence: TGTGCCAGCAGTTTGCTGGTAGCGGGACTACCCTACGAGCAGTACTTC. As protein: CASSLLVAGLPYEQYF.

The sample holds a few counts of this clone. The chain employs TRBV12-3 or TRBV12-4 and TRBJ1-2, with 8 bases fitting TRBD1. Trimming at V came to 4 bases and at J to 7 bases, leaving 5 bases not matched to a gene. This CDR3 has 13 amino acids. CDR3 sequence: CASSWAGGSGYTF. The CDR3 bases are TGTGCCAGCAGTTGGGCAGGGGGCTCTGGCTACACCTTC.

V and J are TRBV3-1 (or the pseudogene TRBV3-2) and TRBJ2-5; D unclear. V shed 4 bases and J shed 7 bases, with 13 bases lying between them. Germline-derived CDR1 and CDR2 are LGHDT and YNNKEL (reference sequence). This CDR3 has 13 amino acids. The CDR3 reads CASSPSETGTQYF. CDR3 in DNA: TGTGCCAGCAGCCCCAGCGAAACGGGGACCCAGTACTTC.

This chain connects TRBV7-9 to TRBJ2-2; D tentatively fits TRBD1 or TRBD2 (6 bases each). This CDR3 comprises 16 residues. The V and J ends lost 2 bases and 1 base respectively, with 11 bases between them. CDR1 is SEHNR and CDR2 is FQNEAQ in the germline V gene (reference sequence). The chain's CDR3 is CASSLRRGKNTGELFF. In DNA form, the CDR3 reads TGTGCCAGCAGCTTACGGAGGGGGAAGAACACCGGGGAGCTGTTTTTT.

This clone is classed as large. The chain joins TRBV4-1 to TRBJ2-7; 10 bases match TRBD1. Germline assignment: CDR1 MGHRA and CDR2 YSYEKL. This CDR3 spans 15 amino acids. V dropped 2 bases and J dropped 6; count of bases not matched to a gene: 7. In DNA, the CDR3 is TGCGCCAGCAGCCAACCGGGACAGGGGTACGTCGAGCAGTACTTC. It encodes CASSQPGQGYVEQYF.

This clone was seen more than once but under ten times. This sequence joins TRBV6-2 or TRBV6-3 and TRBJ1-1, with TRBD1 as a possible D gene (5 bases). Trimming took off 2 bases at V and 4 bases at J, with 8 bases between the two ends. CDR1 and CDR2 from the germline V gene are MNHEY and SVGEGT. CDR3 length equals 13 residues. In DNA form, the CDR3 reads TGTGCCAGCAGTTACGGGGGAATCACTGAAGCTTTCTTT. It encodes CASSYGGITEAFF.

This clone was counted between two and nine times. The chain uses TRBV3-1 (or the pseudogene TRBV3-2) and TRBJ1-6; a possible D gene is TRBD1 (5 bases). In germline, CDR1 is LGHDT, CDR2 YNNKEL (reference sequence). V was shortened by 0 bases and J by 0 bases, with 18 bases between the two germline ends. The length of the CDR3 is 20 residues. CDR3 in DNA: TGTGCCAGCAGCCAAGATAAGGTTGGCAGGGAGAGCTCCTATAATTCACCCCTCCACTTT. Its translation: CASSQDKVGRESSYNSPLHF.